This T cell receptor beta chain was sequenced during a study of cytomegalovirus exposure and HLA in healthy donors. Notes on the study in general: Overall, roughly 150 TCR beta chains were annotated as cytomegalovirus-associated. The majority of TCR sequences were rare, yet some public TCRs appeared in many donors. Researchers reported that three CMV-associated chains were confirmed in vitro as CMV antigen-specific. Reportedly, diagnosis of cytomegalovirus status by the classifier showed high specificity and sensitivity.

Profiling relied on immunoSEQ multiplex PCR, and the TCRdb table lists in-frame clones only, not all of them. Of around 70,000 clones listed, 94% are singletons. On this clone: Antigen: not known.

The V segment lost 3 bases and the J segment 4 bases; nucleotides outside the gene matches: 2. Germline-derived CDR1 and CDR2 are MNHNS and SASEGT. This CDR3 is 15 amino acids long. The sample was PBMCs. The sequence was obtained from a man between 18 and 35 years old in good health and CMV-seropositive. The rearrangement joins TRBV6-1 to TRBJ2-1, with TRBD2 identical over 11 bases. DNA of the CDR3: TGTGCCAGCAGTGAGACTAGCGGGGAATACAATGAGCAGTTCTTC. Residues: CASSETSGEYNEQFF.